Listed below are T cell receptor beta chains from one sample, sequenced in a study of cytomegalovirus exposure and HLA in healthy donors. Here immunoSEQ multiplex PCR was the method, and the copy in TCRdb shows in-frame clones only, minus some. The sample has tens of thousands of clones. Material: PBMCs. These receptors originate from a man aged 18 to 29 in good health and CMV-seropositive. CDR3s include the opening cysteine and the closing phenylalanine or tryptophan. D genes are given only for firm matches.

v_call	d_call	j_call	cdr3_length	cdr3_aa	cdr3_nt
TRBV15	TRBD2	TRBJ2-7	15	CATSRDSGRAYEQYF	TGTGCCACCAGCAGAGATAGCGGGAGGGCCTACGAGCAGTACTTC
TRBV5-1	.	TRBJ2-7	14	CASSLALDSYEQYF	TGCGCCAGCAGCTTGGCTCTAGATTCTTACGAGCAGTACTTC
TRBV27	TRBD2	TRBJ2-7	15	CASSLLAGAPYEQYF	TGTGCCAGCAGTTTACTGGCGGGAGCACCTTACGAGCAGTACTTC
TRBV7-2	TRBD2	TRBJ2-7	16	CASSLVTGTSGSEQYF	TGTGCCAGCAGCTTAGTAACCGGGACTAGCGGGAGTGAGCAGTACTTC
TRBV6-5	.	TRBJ1-2	12	CASSPDSYGYTF	TGTGCCAGCAGTCCCGACAGCTATGGCTACACCTTC
TRBV30	.	TRBJ2-2	15	CAWRSLELDTGELFF	TGTGCCTGGAGGAGTCTGGAGCTTGACACCGGGGAGCTGTTTTTT
TRBV6-1	TRBD1	TRBJ1-1	14	CASTHVTGDTEAFF	TGTGCCAGCACCCATGTAACAGGGGACACTGAAGCTTTCTTT
TRBV28	.	TRBJ2-5	15	CASSMSSGIQETQYF	TGTGCCAGCAGTATGTCCTCCGGGATCCAAGAGACCCAGTACTTC
TRBV30	TRBD1	TRBJ2-7	14	CAWRPGQRRDEQYF	TGTGCCTGGAGGCCGGGACAGAGGCGCGACGAGCAGTACTTC
TRBV18	.	TRBJ2-3	15	CASSRGQPSTDTQYF	TGTGCCAGCTCACGGGGACAACCTAGCACAGATACGCAGTATTTT
TRBV6-1	.	TRBJ1-2	14	CASSIQGIGDGYTF	TGTGCCAGCAGCATACAGGGAATCGGGGATGGCTACACCTTC
TRBV6-4	TRBD1	TRBJ2-6	17	CASSDSDRGYGANVLTF	TGTGCCAGCAGTGACTCCGACAGGGGGTACGGGGCCAACGTCCTGACTTTC
TRBV30	.	TRBJ2-1	13	CAWRVYLLNEQFF	TGTGCCTGGCGGGTGTACCTCCTCAATGAGCAGTTCTTC
TRBV9	.	TRBJ2-2	15	CASSAGGTNTGELFF	TGTGCCAGCAGCGCAGGGGGGACGAACACCGGGGAGCTGTTTTTT
TRBV7-9	.	TRBJ2-7	15	CASSLGGDFSYEQYF	TGTGCCAGCAGCTTAGGGGGCGATTTCTCCTACGAGCAGTACTTC
TRBV2	.	TRBJ1-5	12	CASAQGYQPQHF	TGTGCCAGCGCTCAGGGATATCAGCCCCAGCATTTT
TRBV4-1	.	TRBJ2-1	16	CASSQPAASSYNEQFF	TGCGCCAGCAGCCAGCCCGCGGCTAGCTCCTACAATGAGCAGTTCTTC
TRBV30	TRBD2	TRBJ2-2	17	CAWRDGYSGSFTGELFF	TGTGCCTGGAGAGATGGGTATAGCGGGAGTTTTACCGGGGAGCTGTTTTTT
TRBV11-2	.	TRBJ1-1	15	CASSLEFAGDTEAFF	TGTGCCAGCAGCTTAGAGTTTGCAGGGGACACTGAAGCTTTCTTT
TRBV4-2	.	TRBJ1-1	17	CASSQVRGGRGYTEAFF	TGTGCCAGCAGCCAAGTAAGGGGTGGCAGGGGATACACTGAAGCTTTCTTT
TRBV5-1	.	TRBJ2-3	14	CASSYYRGFDTQYF	TGCGCCAGCAGCTATTACCGGGGTTTCGATACGCAGTATTTT
TRBV7-6	.	TRBJ2-2	13	CASSPQGAGELFF	TGTGCCAGCAGCCCCCAAGGGGCCGGGGAGCTGTTTTTT
TRBV19	.	TRBJ2-7	15	CASSPPPRGSGEQYF	TGTGCCAGTAGTCCTCCCCCCCGGGGTAGCGGCGAGCAGTACTTC
TRBV7-9	TRBD2	TRBJ2-5	15	CASSPPFAGVETQYF	TGTGCCAGCAGCCCCCCCTTCGCGGGAGTAGAGACCCAGTACTTC
TRBV5-1	TRBD2	TRBJ2-3	17	CASSPGRAGGPADTQYF	TGCGCCAGCAGCCCGGGCAGAGCGGGAGGGCCGGCAGATACGCAGTATTTT
TRBV19	TRBD1	TRBJ2-7	14	CASSRDRRDYEQYF	TGTGCCAGTAGCCGGGACAGAAGGGACTACGAGCAGTACTTC
TRBV10-1	TRBD2	TRBJ2-3	15	CASSEWREGWDTQYF	TGCGCCAGCAGTGAGTGGCGGGAGGGTTGGGATACGCAGTATTTT
TRBV29-1	TRBD2	TRBJ2-3	13	CSVAGTSEYTQYF	TGCAGCGTTGCCGGGACTAGCGAATATACGCAGTATTTT
TRBV18	.	TRBJ1-1	15	CASSRQGVSETEAFF	TGTGCCAGCTCACGCCAGGGCGTATCGGAAACTGAAGCTTTCTTT
TRBV11-2	TRBD2	TRBJ2-7	14	CASSSGGRGYEQYF	TGTGCCAGCAGCTCGGGCGGGAGAGGGTACGAGCAGTACTTC
TRBV7-3	TRBD1	TRBJ1-2	14	CASSSGQGLGGYTF	TGTGCCAGCAGCTCGGGACAGGGTCTTGGGGGCTACACCTTC
TRBV2	.	TRBJ2-5	12	CATRARVMEQYF	TGTGCCACCAGGGCCAGGGTAATGGAGCAGTACTTC
TRBV2	TRBD1	TRBJ1-6	13	CASGTGRDSPLHF	TGTGCCAGCGGGACAGGGAGGGATTCACCCCTCCACTTT
TRBV5-1	TRBD1	TRBJ1-2	15	CASSLEQGAKNGYTF	TGCGCCAGCAGCTTGGAACAGGGGGCTAAAAATGGCTACACCTTC
TRBV7-3	.	TRBJ1-2	15	CASSLPGQPTYGYTF	TGTGCCAGCAGCTTACCCGGACAGCCAACCTATGGCTACACCTTC
TRBV30	TRBD2	TRBJ2-1	16	CAWSVRYSGRRNEQFF	TGTGCCTGGAGTGTACGGTATAGCGGGAGACGAAATGAGCAGTTCTTC
TRBV9	.	TRBJ2-3	14	CASTDPVAADTQYF	TGTGCCAGCACGGACCCCGTAGCGGCAGATACGCAGTATTTT
TRBV30	.	TRBJ1-2	12	CAWSVTDYGYTF	TGTGCCTGGAGTGTGACAGACTATGGCTACACCTTC
TRBV5-1	.	TRBJ2-7	12	CASSSDSYEQYF	TGCGCCAGCAGTAGCGACTCCTACGAGCAGTACTTC
TRBV7-9	.	TRBJ2-2	16	CASSPPDFRNTGELFF	TGTGCCAGCAGCCCTCCGGACTTTCGGAACACCGGGGAGCTGTTTTTT
TRBV29-1	.	TRBJ2-3	14	CSVVGGAGTDTQYF	TGCAGCGTTGTGGGGGGTGCGGGCACAGATACGCAGTATTTT
TRBV11-3	.	TRBJ1-2	13	CASSPSYNYGYTF	TGTGCCAGCAGCCCCTCCTATAACTATGGCTACACCTTC
TRBV7-9	TRBD2	TRBJ2-1	15	CASSPGLAGYNEQFF	TGTGCCAGCAGCCCGGGACTAGCGGGCTACAATGAGCAGTTCTTC
TRBV7-2	TRBD2	TRBJ2-7	16	CASSLGLAGVSYEQYF	TGTGCCAGCAGCTTAGGTTTAGCGGGGGTTTCCTACGAGCAGTACTTC
TRBV7-9	.	TRBJ2-1	12	CASSSRTAGQFF	TGTGCCAGCAGCTCGCGGACGGCGGGGCAGTTCTTC
TRBV10-3	.	TRBJ2-1	13	CAISLGEHNEQFF	TGTGCCATCAGTCTGGGCGAACACAATGAGCAGTTCTTC
TRBV7-7	TRBD1	TRBJ2-2	15	CASSLGQADTGELFF	TGTGCTAGCAGCTTGGGACAGGCGGACACCGGGGAGCTGTTTTTT
TRBV29-1	TRBD2	TRBJ2-5	13	CSVILAGEETQYF	TGCAGCGTTATACTAGCGGGAGAAGAGACCCAGTACTTC
TRBV7-3	TRBD1	TRBJ2-7	15	CASSLTPTGAYEQYF	TGTGCCAGCAGCTTAACCCCGACAGGGGCCTACGAGCAGTACTTC
TRBV6-1	TRBD2	TRBJ2-4	14	CASSAGDAKNIQYF	TGTGCCAGCAGCGCGGGAGACGCCAAAAACATTCAGTACTTC
TRBV19	TRBD2	TRBJ2-1	15	CASSITSGRFNEQFF	TGTGCCAGTAGTATTACTAGCGGGAGGTTCAATGAGCAGTTCTTC